Below are 13 T cell receptor beta chains sequenced from a single sample in a study of identical twins. TCRdb passed the 5' RACE reads through MiXCR, listing each CDR3 protein once. Of some 900,000 distinct CDR3 sequences in the sample, around an eighth were seen once. The same data also contributed to another study, on yellow fever vaccine responses in identical twins.

The sequenced sample was PBMCs. Every receptor here comes from a woman between 18 and 30 years old in good health.

This clonotype has ten or more counts. This chain connects TRBV12-3 or TRBV12-4 to TRBJ1-4; D gene ambiguous. This CDR3 has 12 amino acids. Trimming took off 8 bases at V and 7 bases at J, with 11 bases between the two ends. CDR3 sequence: CASYGWGEKLFF. CDR3 coding DNA: TGTGCCAGCTACGGGTGGGGTGAAAAACTGTTTTTT.

V and J are TRBV5-1 and TRBJ2-2, with a weak D call TRBD1 (6 bases). There are 14 residues in the CDR3. Germline V CDR1 and CDR2: SGHRS, YFSETQ. Trimming shortened V by 7 bases and J by 8 bases, and 18 bases separated the two germline ends. The CDR3 reads CASAPHREMGELFF. The CDR3 DNA sequence: TGCGCCAGCGCCCCGCACAGGGAAATGGGGGAGCTGTTTTTT.

Ten or more counts support this clonotype. The V and J genes are TRBV5-1 and TRBJ2-3, with TRBD2 matching 8 bases. V gave up 0 bases and J gave up 0 bases; unmatched junction bases: 3. Germline CDR1 and CDR2: SGHRS and YFSETQ. The CDR3 has 16 amino acids. The CDR3 DNA follows: TGCGCCAGCAGCTTGGGATCTAGCGGGAGCACAGATACGCAGTATTTT. Translated, it gives CASSLGSSGSTDTQYF.

This clonotype was found a few times. The chain joins TRBV28 to TRBJ2-1; D unresolved. The CDR3 is 16 residues long. Trimming left V 2 bases short and J 0 bases short, with 11 bases between. Germline CDR1 and CDR2: MDHEN and SYDVKM. The CDR3 here is CASSLRRLSSYNEQFF. The CDR3 DNA follows: TGTGCCAGCAGTTTAAGGCGTTTGAGCTCCTACAATGAGCAGTTCTTC.

This clonotype was seen more than once but under ten times. The chain links TRBV5-1 to TRBJ1-4, with D tentatively TRBD1 (5 bases). The CDR3 has 14 amino acids. Germline lookup yields CDR1 SGHRS and CDR2 YFSETQ. The germline V and J ends were trimmed by 2 bases and 5 bases, with 10 bases remaining between them. CDR3 in amino acids: CASSFTGTNEKLFF. The DNA for the CDR3 is TGCGCCAGCAGCTTCACCGGGACGAATGAAAAACTGTTTTTT.

The table lists this clonotype with a few counts. V and J are TRBV2 and TRBJ2-7, with 12 bases lining up with TRBD1. V dropped 8 bases and J dropped 5; count of bases not matched to a gene: 1. The CDR3 length is 12 residues. CDR1 and CDR2 from the germline V gene are SNHLY and FYNNEI. For the CDR3, the DNA is TGTGCCAGCCGGGACAGGGGGCACGAGCAGTACTTC. Translated: CASRDRGHEQYF.

This clonotype was seen a handful of times. V is TRBV20-1 and J is TRBJ1-2, with 7 bases fitting TRBD1. Trimming removed 1 base from V and 6 bases from J; junction bases left unmatched: 5. This CDR3 contains 13 residues. The germline V gene encodes CDR1 DFQATT and CDR2 SNEGSKA (reference sequence). The CDR3 region is CSARVRTGDGYTF. The CDR3 DNA reads as TGCAGTGCTAGAGTTAGGACAGGAGATGGCTACACCTTC.

This clonotype came up a few times. This chain connects TRBV15 to TRBJ2-1, with 7 bases lining up with TRBD2. Trimming removed 3 bases from V and 7 bases from J; junction bases left unmatched: 12. Germline-derived CDR1 and CDR2 are LNHNV and YYDKDF (reference sequence). This CDR3 has 16 amino acids. The CDR3 DNA follows: TGTGCCACCAGCAGGCCTCCCGCGAGCGGGGTAAATGAGCAGTTCTTC. Translated: CATSRPPASGVNEQFF. Together with reference TRBV15 and TRBJ2-1, the CDR3 gives the full variable domain: DAMVIQNPRYQVTQFGKPVTLSCSQTLNHNVMYWYQQKSSQAPKLLFHYYDKDFNNEADTPDNFQSRRPNTSFCFLDIRSPGLGDTAMYLCATSRPPASGVNEQFFGPGTRLTVL.

The chain links TRBV20-1 to TRBJ2-3; 12 bases map to TRBD2. This CDR3 has 16 amino acids. Germline CDR1 DFQATT, CDR2 SNEGSKA (reference sequence). V trimming: 2 bases; J trimming: 7 bases; junction bases outside the gene matches: 10. CDR3 residues: CSARHRTSGIGNTQYF. In DNA form, the CDR3 reads TGCAGTGCTAGACATCGGACTAGCGGGATTGGAAATACGCAGTATTTT.

The chain is built from TRBV5-1 and TRBJ1-2; 7 nucleotides agree with TRBD1. From germline, CDR1 is SGHRS and CDR2 YFSETQ. The V gene end was trimmed by 0 bases and the J gene end by 1 base; junction bases not matched to a gene: 3. The CDR3 sequence is 15 residues long. The CDR3 here is CASSLASGGNYGYTF. CDR3 nucleotide sequence: TGCGCCAGCAGCTTGGCGTCAGGGGGTAACTATGGCTACACCTTC.

As regards this clonotype: At one of its ends the junction is not consistent with the germline gene, which may arise from a read error. V usage is TRBV5-1 and J usage is TRBJ2-5; D may be TRBD2 (6 bases). Germline V lookup: CDR1 SGHRS, CDR2 YFSETQ. This CDR3 contains 14 residues. CDR3 protein: CATSSGTYQETQYF. CDR3 DNA: TGCGCCACCAGCTCCGGGACTTACCAAGAGACCCAGTACTTC.

The sample holds a few counts of this clonotype. The chain links TRBV5-1 to TRBJ1-1, with TRBD1 identical over 7 bases. In germline, CDR1 is SGHRS, CDR2 YFSETQ. Losses at the gene ends were 6 bases for V and 1 base for J; bases not matched to a gene: 6. The CDR3 covers 14 residues. This CDR3 reads CASTKGQRNTEAFF. The DNA of the CDR3 is TGCGCCAGCACAAAGGGACAGAGGAACACTGAAGCTTTCTTT. The entire variable domain, with the rest obtained from reference TRBV5-1 and TRBJ1-1, is as follows: KAGVTQTPRYLIKTRGQQVTLSCSPISGHRSVSWYQQTPGQGLQFLFEYFSETQRNKGNFPGRFSGRQFSNSRSEMNVSTLELGDSALYLCASTKGQRNTEAFFGQGTRLTVV.

There are a few counts of this clonotype. This chain links TRBV4-2 with TRBJ2-1; no clear D. The CDR3 totals 18 residues. Trimming stripped 0 bases from V and 2 bases from J, with 17 bases between. The germline CDR1 and CDR2 sequences are LGHNA and YNFKEQ. CDR3 sequence (DNA): TGTGCCAGCAGCCAAGACATGGCTGCGGCTGCCACCTACAATGAGCAGTTCTTC. It translates to CASSQDMAAAATYNEQFF.